This T cell receptor beta chain appears in the sequencing data of a study of neoadjuvant anti-PD-1 for oral cavity cancer. Background on the study: Patients without progression got a fourth dose around day 43.

The CDR3 sequence is 12 residues long. V lost 4 bases and J 4 bases, leaving 7 bases between the germline ends. Per germline, CDR1 SGHRS and CDR2 YFSETQ. This clone was detected once. Blood libraries mostly used around 500 ng genomic DNA, six replicates each. Assay: immunoSEQ multiplex PCR; the TCRdb copy retains only in-frame clones and omits some. The data show around 18,000 clones, over 65% seen once. The sequenced sample was PBMCs, obtained before nivolumab (anti-PD-1) treatment. V gene TRBV5-1 combines with J gene TRBJ2-3; D unclear. The source of this sequence is a person between 40 and 79 years old with oral cavity squamous cell carcinoma. Here the CDR3 reads CASSPVADTQYF. The CDR3 nucleotides read TGCGCCAGCAGCCCGGTGGCAGATACGCAGTATTTT. Variable domain in full (rest from reference TRBV5-1 and TRBJ2-3): KAGVTQTPRYLIKTRGQQVTLSCSPISGHRSVSWYQQTPGQGLQFLFEYFSETQRNKGNFPGRFSGRQFSNSRSEMNVSTLELGDSALYLCASSPVADTQYFGPGTRLTVL.